These T cell receptor beta chains were read from a single sample in a study of T cell changes during pregnancy in multiple sclerosis. Here immunoSEQ multiplex PCR was the method, and the copy in TCRdb shows in-frame clones only, minus some. Of about 17,000 clones in the sample, about four fifths were seen once. The source was CD8+ T cells from peripheral blood mononuclear cells, collected in the third trimester of pregnancy. Receptors were obtained from a female donor in good health, enrolled as a control in a pregnancy study. Both conserved end residues are part of each CDR3. A D gene is named only where the DNA matches it firmly. The size entry is marked missing in some rows and otherwise reads once, few, many or a size class.

d_gene: .
v_gene: TRBV9
abundance: .
j_gene: TRBJ2-3
CDR3aa: CASSVGREDTQYF

d_gene: TRBD1
v_gene: TRBV13
abundance: .
j_gene: TRBJ2-7
CDR3aa: CASTQEDRVYEQYF

d_gene: .
v_gene: TRBV6-5
abundance: .
j_gene: TRBJ2-1
CDR3aa: CASSYSATNEQFF

d_gene: .
v_gene: TRBV29-1
abundance: .
j_gene: TRBJ1-1
CDR3aa: CSVELQGRHTEAFF

d_gene: .
v_gene: TRBV4-3
abundance: .
j_gene: TRBJ2-7
CDR3aa: CASSPESGNYEQYF

d_gene: TRBD1
v_gene: TRBV27
abundance: .
j_gene: TRBJ2-7
CDR3aa: CASISRQGGYEQYF

d_gene: TRBD1
v_gene: TRBV7-9
abundance: medium-sized
j_gene: TRBJ2-7
CDR3aa: CASRSQGREQYF

d_gene: .
v_gene: TRBV5-6
abundance: once
j_gene: TRBJ1-3
CDR3aa: CASSQGNSGNTIYF

d_gene: TRBD2
v_gene: TRBV9
abundance: .
j_gene: TRBJ2-7
CDR3aa: CASSLGTSGNYEQYF

d_gene: TRBD1
v_gene: TRBV10-3
abundance: .
j_gene: TRBJ2-7
CDR3aa: CAILGEGADYYEQYF